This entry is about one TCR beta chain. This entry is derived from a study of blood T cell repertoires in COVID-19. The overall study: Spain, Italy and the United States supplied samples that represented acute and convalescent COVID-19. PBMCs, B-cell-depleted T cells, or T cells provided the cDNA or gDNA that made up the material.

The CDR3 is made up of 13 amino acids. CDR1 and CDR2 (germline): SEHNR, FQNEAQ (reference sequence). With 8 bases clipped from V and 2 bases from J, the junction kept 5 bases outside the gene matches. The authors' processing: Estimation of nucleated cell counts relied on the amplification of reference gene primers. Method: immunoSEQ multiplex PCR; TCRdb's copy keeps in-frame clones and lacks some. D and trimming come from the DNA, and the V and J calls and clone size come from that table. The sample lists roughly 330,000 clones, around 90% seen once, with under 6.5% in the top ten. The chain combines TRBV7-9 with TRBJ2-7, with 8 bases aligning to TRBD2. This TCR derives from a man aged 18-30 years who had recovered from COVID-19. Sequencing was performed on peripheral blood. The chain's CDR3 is CASSTSGPYEQYF. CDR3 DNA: TGTGCCAGCTCCACTAGCGGACCCTACGAGCAGTACTTC.